One and the same sample provided the 7 T cell receptor beta chains below, sequenced in a study of shared clonotypes between healthy human individuals. Assay: immunoSEQ multiplex PCR; the TCRdb copy retains only in-frame clones and omits some. The repertoire includes roughly 720,000 clones, roughly 87% of them detected once, and roughly 36% sits in the top ten. The sequenced sample consisted of memory CD8+ T cells from PBMCs. Documented subset: CD45RO+ cells pooled with CCR7-negative TemRA cells. Receptor source: a man younger than 30 in good health. Some clones in this sample may be carry-over from other donors' samples.

This chain links TRBV7-3 with TRBJ1-1; D call uncertain. Trimming pared 5 bases from V and 5 bases from J, leaving 12 bases between. The CDR3 loop spans 13 amino acids. Germline loops: CDR1 SGHTA, CDR2 FQGTGA. CDR3 DNA: TGTGCCAGCAGCCCCCGGCCGGGAACTGAAGCTTTCTTT. This translates into CASSPRPGTEAFF.

As DNA, the CDR3 is TGTGCCAGCAGCTTAGATGGGACAAGCAATCAGCCCCAGCATTTT. Translation gives CASSLDGTSNQPQHF. V is TRBV7-9 and J is TRBJ1-5, with D perhaps matching TRBD1 (6 bases). Germline V CDR1 and CDR2: SEHNR, FQNEAQ (reference sequence). Trimming removed 1 base at V and 1 base at J, with 8 bases between. The CDR3 is 15 amino acids.

The CDR3 loop is CASRSLRGLGEQYF. DNA for the CDR3: TGTGCCAGCAGGTCGCTTAGGGGGTTGGGGGAGCAGTACTTC. The rearrangement uses TRBV27 and TRBJ2-7; possibly TRBD1 for D (6 bases). Between the trimmed V and J ends, which lost 6 bases and 7 bases, there was a span of 19 bases. The germline V gene has CDR1 MNHEY and CDR2 SMNVEV (reference sequence). This CDR3 is built from 14 residues.

This chain uses TRBV5-5 with TRBJ2-7, with D unresolved. The germline V gene encodes CDR1 SGHKS and CDR2 YYEKEE (reference sequence). The V end lost 3 bases, the J end lost 0 bases, and 16 bases lay between the germline ends. This CDR3 contains 16 residues. DNA of the CDR3: TGTGCCAGCAGCTCCCGTTCCGGAAGGAGCTCCTACGAGCAGTACTTC. It specifies CASSSRSGRSSYEQYF. Combining the CDR3 with reference TRBV5-5 and TRBJ2-7 gives the whole variable domain DAGVTQSPTHLIKTRGQQVTLRCSPISGHKSVSWYQQVLGQGPQFIFQYYEKEERGRGNFPDRFSARQFPNYSSELNVNALLLGDSALYLCASSSRSGRSSYEQYFGPGTRLTVT.

The chain combines TRBV5-1 with TRBJ2-7; tentatively, D is TRBD1 (5 bases). CDR1 and CDR2 (germline): SGHRS, YFSETQ. The V end lost 0 bases, the J end lost 0 bases, and 10 bases lay between the germline ends. The CDR3 extends over 15 amino acids. The CDR3 loop is CASSLEVTVSYEQYF. The DNA of the CDR3 is TGCGCCAGCAGCTTGGAAGTGACAGTCTCCTACGAGCAGTACTTC.

The chain links TRBV13 to TRBJ2-7, with 13 positions matching TRBD2. V dropped 5 bases and J dropped 5; count of bases not matched to a gene: 3. The CDR3 consists of 14 residues. The germline V gene has CDR1 PRHDT and CDR2 FYEKMQ (reference sequence). This CDR3 reads CASSPGLAGNEQYF. The CDR3 DNA follows: TGTGCCAGCAGCCCGGGACTAGCGGGAAACGAGCAGTACTTC.

This chain joins TRBV27 and TRBJ1-2, with D possibly matching TRBD1 (6 bases). This CDR3 comprises 17 residues. In germline, CDR1 is MNHEY, CDR2 SMNVEV (reference sequence). V was pared by 3 bases and J by 4 bases, with 21 bases between. CDR3: CASSLTVQGNIPYGYTF. In DNA form, the CDR3 reads TGTGCCAGCAGTTTGACGGTACAGGGAAACATCCCCTATGGCTACACCTTC.